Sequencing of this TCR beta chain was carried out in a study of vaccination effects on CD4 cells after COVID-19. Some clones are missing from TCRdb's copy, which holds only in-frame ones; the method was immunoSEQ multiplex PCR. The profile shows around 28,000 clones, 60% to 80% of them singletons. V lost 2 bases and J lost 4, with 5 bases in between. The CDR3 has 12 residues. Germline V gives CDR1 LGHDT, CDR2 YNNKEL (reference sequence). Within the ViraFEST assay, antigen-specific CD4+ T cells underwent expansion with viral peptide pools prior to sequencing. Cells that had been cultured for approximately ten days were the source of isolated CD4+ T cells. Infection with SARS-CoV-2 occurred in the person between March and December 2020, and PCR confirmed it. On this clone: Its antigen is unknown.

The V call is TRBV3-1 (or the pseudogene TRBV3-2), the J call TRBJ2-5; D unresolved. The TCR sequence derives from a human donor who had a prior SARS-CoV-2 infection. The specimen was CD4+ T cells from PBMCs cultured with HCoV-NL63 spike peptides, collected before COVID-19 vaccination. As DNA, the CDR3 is TGTGCCAGCAGCCAATTTCTAGAGACCCAGTACTTC. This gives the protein CASSQFLETQYF.